This T cell receptor (beta chain) stems from a study of shared clonotypes between healthy human individuals. The protocol was immunoSEQ multiplex PCR, while the TCRdb copy is restricted to in-frame clones and leaves out a portion. This sample carries under 850,000 clones, 85% to 95% of them seen once, and the ten largest clones take under 30%. Terminally differentiated effector memory CD45RA+ cells were left out of the naive CD8 fraction, which was CD45RO-negative and positively selected for CCR7. Free of recent acute infections or vaccinations, the donors were healthy HIV-negative adults. Study-level points and caveats: The expectation was that sequencing depth would affect clonotype sharing among donors. With several donors compared, about 5% of naive CD4 clonotypes were shared.

V lost 6 bases and J lost 4, with 13 bases in between. Germline V CDR1 and CDR2: MNHNS, SASEGT. The CDR3 consists of 14 residues. As regards this clone: Its cognate antigen is unknown.

V usage is TRBV6-1 and J usage is TRBJ1-5, with D uncertain. The source is a man in his thirties or forties in good health. The sequencing input was naive CD8+ T cells sorted from blood. The CDR3 loop is CASRQAPSNQPQHF. The CDR3 DNA reads as TGTGCCAGCAGGCAGGCCCCGTCTAATCAGCCCCAGCATTTT.